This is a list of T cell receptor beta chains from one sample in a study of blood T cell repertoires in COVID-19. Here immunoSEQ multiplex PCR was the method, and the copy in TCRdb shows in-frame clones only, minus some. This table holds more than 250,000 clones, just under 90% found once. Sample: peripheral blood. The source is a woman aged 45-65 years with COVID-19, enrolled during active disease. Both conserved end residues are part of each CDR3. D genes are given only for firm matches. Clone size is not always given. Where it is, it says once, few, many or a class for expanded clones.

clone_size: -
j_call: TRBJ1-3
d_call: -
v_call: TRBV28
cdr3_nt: TGTGCCAGCAACGAGGGTGGAAACACCATATATTTT
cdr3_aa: CASNEGGNTIYF

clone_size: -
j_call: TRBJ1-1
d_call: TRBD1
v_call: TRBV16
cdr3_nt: TGTGCCAGCAGCGAAACAGACAGGGGAAACCTGATGAACACTGAAGCTTTCTTT
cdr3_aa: CASSETDRGNLMNTEAFF

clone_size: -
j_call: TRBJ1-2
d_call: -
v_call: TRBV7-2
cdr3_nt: TGTGCCAGCAGCTTACAGAGGAACTATGGCTACACCTTC
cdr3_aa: CASSLQRNYGYTF

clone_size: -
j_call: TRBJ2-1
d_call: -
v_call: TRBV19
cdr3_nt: TGTGCCAGTAGTATGCTCCACAGGGATAAGCAGTTCTTC
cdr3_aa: CASSMLHRDKQFF

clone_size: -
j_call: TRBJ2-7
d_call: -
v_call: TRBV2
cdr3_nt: TGTGCCAGCAGTGGAAGCGGACGATCCTACGAGCAGTACTTC
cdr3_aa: CASSGSGRSYEQYF

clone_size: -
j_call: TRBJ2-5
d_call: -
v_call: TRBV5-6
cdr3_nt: TGTGCCAAAAGGAGGGTGGAGACCCAGTACTTC
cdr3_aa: CAKRRVETQYF

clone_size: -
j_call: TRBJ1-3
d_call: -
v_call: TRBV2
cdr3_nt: TGTGCCAGCAGTGAGCTCCCGGGGGTTTCTGGAAACACCATATATTTT
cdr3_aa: CASSELPGVSGNTIYF

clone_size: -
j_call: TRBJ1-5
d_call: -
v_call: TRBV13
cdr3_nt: TGTGCCAGCAGCCTCCCATTTCTCAGGCATAGCAATCAGCCCCAGCATTTT
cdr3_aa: CASSLPFLRHSNQPQHF

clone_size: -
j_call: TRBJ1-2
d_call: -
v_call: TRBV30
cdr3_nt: TGTGCCTGGAGAAAGACTGGGGGAAAAGCGGGCGGCTACACCTTC
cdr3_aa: CAWRKTGGKAGGYTF

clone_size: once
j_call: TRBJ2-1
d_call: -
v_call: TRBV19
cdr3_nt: TGTGCCATTCATGCTGGCCCTTACAATGAGCAGTTCTTC
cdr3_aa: CAIHAGPYNEQFF

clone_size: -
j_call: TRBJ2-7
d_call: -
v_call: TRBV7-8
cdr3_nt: TGTGCCAGCAGCTTACATAGGGGGGGTTGGGGCGGAGGCTACGAGCAGTACTTC
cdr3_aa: CASSLHRGGWGGGYEQYF

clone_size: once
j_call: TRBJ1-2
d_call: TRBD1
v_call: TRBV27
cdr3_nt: TGTGCCAGCAAACCTCAGGGGGCCTGGGGCTACACCTTC
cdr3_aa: CASKPQGAWGYTF

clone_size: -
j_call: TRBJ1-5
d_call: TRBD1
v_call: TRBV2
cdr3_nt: TGTGCCAGCAGTGAAGCCGACAGGGCCCAGCCCCAGCATTTT
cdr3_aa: CASSEADRAQPQHF

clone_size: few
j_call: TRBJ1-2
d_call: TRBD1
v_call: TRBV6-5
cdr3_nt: TGTGCCTTACAGGGGCAGACTTTTTATGGCTACACCTTC
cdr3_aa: CALQGQTFYGYTF

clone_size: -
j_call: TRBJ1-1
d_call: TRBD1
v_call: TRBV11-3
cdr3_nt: TGTGCCAGCACAGGACAGGGCTTGAACACTGAAGCTTTCTTT
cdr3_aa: CASTGQGLNTEAFF

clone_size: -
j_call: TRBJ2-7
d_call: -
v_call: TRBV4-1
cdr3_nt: TGCGCCAGCAGCCAAGACGTATCGGGTAGCTCCTACGAGCAGTACTTC
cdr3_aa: CASSQDVSGSSYEQYF

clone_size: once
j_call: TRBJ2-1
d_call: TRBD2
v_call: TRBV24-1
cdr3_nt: TGTGCCACCAGTGATTTTCGGCTAGCGGGAACCAATGAGCAGTTCTTC
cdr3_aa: CATSDFRLAGTNEQFF

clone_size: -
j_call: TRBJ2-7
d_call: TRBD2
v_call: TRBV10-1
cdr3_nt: TGCGCCAGCAGCCGGCTAGCGGGTAGCTCCTACGAGCAGTACTTC
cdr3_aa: CASSRLAGSSYEQYF

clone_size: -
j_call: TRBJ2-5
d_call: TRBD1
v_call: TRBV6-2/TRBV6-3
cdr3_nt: TGTGCCAGCAGTTCCGGACAGGGGGCCGAGACCCAGTACTTC
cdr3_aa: CASSSGQGAETQYF

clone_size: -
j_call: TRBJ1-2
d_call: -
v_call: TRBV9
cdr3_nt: TGTGCCAGCAGCGGCGGCAACTTTGGCTATGGCTACACCTTC
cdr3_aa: CASSGGNFGYGYTF

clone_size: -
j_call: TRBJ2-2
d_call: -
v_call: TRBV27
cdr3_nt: TGTGCCAGCAGTTTAAAATCAGGGGCGGTCGGGGAGCTGTTTTTT
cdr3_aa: CASSLKSGAVGELFF

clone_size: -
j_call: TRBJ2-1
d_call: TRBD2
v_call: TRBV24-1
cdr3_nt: TGTGCCACCAGTCGGGGCGGGACTAGCTACAATGAGCAGTTCTTC
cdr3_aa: CATSRGGTSYNEQFF

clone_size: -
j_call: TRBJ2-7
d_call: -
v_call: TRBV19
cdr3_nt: TGTGCCAGTAGTAGAGACGACTCCTCCTACGAGCAGTACTTC
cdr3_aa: CASSRDDSSYEQYF

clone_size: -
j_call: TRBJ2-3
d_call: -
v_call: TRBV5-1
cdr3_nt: TGCGCCAGCAGACGCGACATACTGATCACAGATACGCAGTATTTT
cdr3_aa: CASRRDILITDTQYF

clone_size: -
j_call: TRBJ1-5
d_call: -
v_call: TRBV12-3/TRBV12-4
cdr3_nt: TGTGCCAGCAGTCGTAAACAGGGAGAGGCCCAGCATTTT
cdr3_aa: CASSRKQGEAQHF

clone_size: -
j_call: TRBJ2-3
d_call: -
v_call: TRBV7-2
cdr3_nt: TGTGCCAGCAGCTTATGGGGGACTCAGAGTACTAGGGGCACAGATACGCAGTATTTT
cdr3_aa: CASSLWGTQSTRGTDTQYF

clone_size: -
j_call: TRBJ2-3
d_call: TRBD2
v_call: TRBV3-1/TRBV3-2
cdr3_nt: TGTGCCAGCATTAAAGCGGGAGGCACAGATACGCAGTATTTT
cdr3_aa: CASIKAGGTDTQYF

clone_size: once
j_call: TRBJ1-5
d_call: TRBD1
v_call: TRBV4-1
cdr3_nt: TGTGCCAGCAGCCAAGAGACAGGGACAAGCAATCAGCCCCAGCATTTT
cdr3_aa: CASSQETGTSNQPQHF

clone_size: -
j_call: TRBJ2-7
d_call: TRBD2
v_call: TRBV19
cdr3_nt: TGTGCCAGTAGTATTGGTAGCGGGGACTACGAGCAGTACTTC
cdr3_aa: CASSIGSGDYEQYF

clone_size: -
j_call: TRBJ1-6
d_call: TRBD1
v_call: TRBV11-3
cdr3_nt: TGTGCCAGCAGCGGTCTAGAGGACAGGGCGCATTCACCCCTCCACTTT
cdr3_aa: CASSGLEDRAHSPLHF

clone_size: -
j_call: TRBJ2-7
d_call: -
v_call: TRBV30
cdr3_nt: TGTGCCTGGAGTCCCCTCCTGGGACGGCAGGGGATCGGCGAGCAGTACTTC
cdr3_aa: CAWSPLLGRQGIGEQYF

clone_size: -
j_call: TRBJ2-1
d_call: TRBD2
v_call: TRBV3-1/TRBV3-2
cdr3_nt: TGTGCCAGCAGCCAAGATTATGGGACTAGCGGGAGGCCTGAGCAGTTCTTC
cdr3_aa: CASSQDYGTSGRPEQFF

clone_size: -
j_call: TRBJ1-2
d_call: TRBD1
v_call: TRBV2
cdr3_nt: TGTGCCAGCAAGGTACCGGGACAGGAATGGGGTGGCTACACCTTC
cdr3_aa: CASKVPGQEWGGYTF

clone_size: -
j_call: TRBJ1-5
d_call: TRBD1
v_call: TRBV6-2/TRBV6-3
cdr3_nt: TGTGCCAGCAGTCTCAGGACAGGAGTTAATCAGCCCCAGCATTTT
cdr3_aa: CASSLRTGVNQPQHF

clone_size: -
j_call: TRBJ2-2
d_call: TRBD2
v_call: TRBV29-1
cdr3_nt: TGCAGCGTTGCTAGCGGGAGCACCGGGGAGCTGTTTTTT
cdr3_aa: CSVASGSTGELFF

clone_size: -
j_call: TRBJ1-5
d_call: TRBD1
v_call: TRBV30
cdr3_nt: TGTGCCTGGAGTGGGGACAGGGATCAGCCCCAGCATTTT
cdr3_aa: CAWSGDRDQPQHF

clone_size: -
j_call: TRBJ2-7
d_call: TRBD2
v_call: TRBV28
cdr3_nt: TGTGCCAGGCCCCCTGCACTAGCGGGAGGGCTGGGGGGTTACGAGCAGTACTTC
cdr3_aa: CARPPALAGGLGGYEQYF

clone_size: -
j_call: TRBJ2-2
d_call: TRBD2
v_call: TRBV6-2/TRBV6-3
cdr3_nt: TGTGCCAGCAGCCCTTACCTAGCGGGCGGACGCACCGGGGAGCTGTTTTTT
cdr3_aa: CASSPYLAGGRTGELFF

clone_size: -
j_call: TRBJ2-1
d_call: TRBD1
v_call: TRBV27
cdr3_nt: TGTGCCAGCAGTTTCCAGGGGGCTGGCAATGAGCAGTTCTTC
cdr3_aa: CASSFQGAGNEQFF

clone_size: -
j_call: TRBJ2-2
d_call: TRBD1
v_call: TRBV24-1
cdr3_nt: TGTGCCACCAGTGACGGGGACAGGAACACCGGGGAGCTGTTTTTT
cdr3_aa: CATSDGDRNTGELFF

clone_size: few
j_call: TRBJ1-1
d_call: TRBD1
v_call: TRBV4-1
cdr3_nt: TGCGCCAGCAGCCCAGGGACAGGGTGGGCTGAAGCTTTCTTT
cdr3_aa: CASSPGTGWAEAFF

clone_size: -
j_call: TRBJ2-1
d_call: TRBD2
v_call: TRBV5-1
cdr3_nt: TGCGCCAGCAGCTTGGAGGTACTAGCGGGAGGATCGCAGTTCTTC
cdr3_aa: CASSLEVLAGGSQFF

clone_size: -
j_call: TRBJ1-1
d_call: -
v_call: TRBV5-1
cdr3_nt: TGCGCCAGCAGCTTGGTAAGGGGTTGGAACACTGAAGCTTTCTTT
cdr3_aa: CASSLVRGWNTEAFF

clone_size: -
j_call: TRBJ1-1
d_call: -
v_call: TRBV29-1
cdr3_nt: TGCAGTGGGGGGGAGGGAGTGAACACTGAAGCTTTCTTT
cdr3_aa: CSGGEGVNTEAFF

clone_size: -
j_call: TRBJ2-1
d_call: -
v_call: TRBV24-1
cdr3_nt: TGTGCCACCAGTGAACCATCCGCACGGGGCAATGAGCAGTTCTTC
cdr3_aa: CATSEPSARGNEQFF

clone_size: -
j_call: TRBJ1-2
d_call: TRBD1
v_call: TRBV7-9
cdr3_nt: TGTGCCAGCAGCGCGGACAGGGTCAACTATGGCTACACCTTC
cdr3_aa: CASSADRVNYGYTF

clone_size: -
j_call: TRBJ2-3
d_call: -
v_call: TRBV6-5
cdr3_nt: TGTGCCAGCAGCCGACAGGGCACAGATACGCAGTATTTT
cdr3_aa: CASSRQGTDTQYF

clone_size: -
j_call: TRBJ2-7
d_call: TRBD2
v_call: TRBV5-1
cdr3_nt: TGCGCCAGCAGCTCCGGTAGCGGGTTCAACGAGCAGTACTTC
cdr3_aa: CASSSGSGFNEQYF

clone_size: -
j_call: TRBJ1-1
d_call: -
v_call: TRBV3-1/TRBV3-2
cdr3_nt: TGTGCCAGCAGCTCAGGAAAGAACACTGAAGCTTTCTTT
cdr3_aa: CASSSGKNTEAFF

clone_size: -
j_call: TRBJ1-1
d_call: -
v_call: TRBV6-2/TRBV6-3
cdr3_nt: TGTGCCAGCAGTTACTTGGGCCGGGGCACTGAAGCTTTCTTT
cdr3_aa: CASSYLGRGTEAFF